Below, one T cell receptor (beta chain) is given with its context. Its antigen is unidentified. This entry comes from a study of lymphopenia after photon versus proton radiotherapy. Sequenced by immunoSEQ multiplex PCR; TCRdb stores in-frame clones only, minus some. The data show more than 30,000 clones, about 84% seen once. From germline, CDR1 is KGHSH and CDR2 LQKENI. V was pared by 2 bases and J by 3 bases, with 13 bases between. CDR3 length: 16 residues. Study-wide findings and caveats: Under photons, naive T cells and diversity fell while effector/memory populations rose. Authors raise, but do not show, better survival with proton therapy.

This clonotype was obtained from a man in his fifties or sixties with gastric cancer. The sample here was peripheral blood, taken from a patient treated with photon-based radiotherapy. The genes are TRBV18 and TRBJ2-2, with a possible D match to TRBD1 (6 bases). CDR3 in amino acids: CASSPGSGVDTGELFF. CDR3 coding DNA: TGTGCCAGCTCACCAGGATCAGGGGTCGACACCGGGGAGCTGTTTTTT.